The present T cell receptor (beta chain) was sequenced within a study of T cells in Graves' hyperthyroidism and ophthalmopathy. This clonotype came up a few times. V lost 7 bases, J lost 5 bases, and 8 bases stayed unmatched. The germline gives CDR1 DFQATT, CDR2 SNEGSKA (reference sequence). There are 13 residues in the CDR3. Researchers amplified the TCR beta CDR3 regions from RNA transcripts. The HTBI set primed first-round TCR CDR3 RT-PCR. One entry per CDR3 protein, called by TCRdb with MiXCR from the multiplex PCR reads. The sample holds 500,000 to 800,000 distinct CDR3 sequences; around 13% are singletons and the top ten take approximately 12%.

This sequence originates from a woman in her 50s with Graves' ophthalmopathy. The V call is TRBV20-1, the J call TRBJ2-1; the match to TRBD2 covers 7 bases. The sample consisted of blood. The CDR3 protein is CSGGGSSNNEQFF. The CDR3 nucleotides are TGCAGTGGGGGCGGGAGTAGCAACAATGAGCAGTTCTTC.